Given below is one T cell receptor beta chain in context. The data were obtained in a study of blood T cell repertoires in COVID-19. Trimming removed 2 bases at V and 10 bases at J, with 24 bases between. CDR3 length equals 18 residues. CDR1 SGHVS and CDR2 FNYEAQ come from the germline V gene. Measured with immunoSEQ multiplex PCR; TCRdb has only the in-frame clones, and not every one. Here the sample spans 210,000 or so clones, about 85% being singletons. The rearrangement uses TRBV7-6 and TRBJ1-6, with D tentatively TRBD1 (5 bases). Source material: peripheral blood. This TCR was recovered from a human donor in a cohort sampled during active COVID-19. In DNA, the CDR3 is TGTGCCAGCAGCTTATGGCCTTTGCGGCCCCAGGGTATCTCACCCCTCCACTTT. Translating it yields CASSLWPLRPQGISPLHF.